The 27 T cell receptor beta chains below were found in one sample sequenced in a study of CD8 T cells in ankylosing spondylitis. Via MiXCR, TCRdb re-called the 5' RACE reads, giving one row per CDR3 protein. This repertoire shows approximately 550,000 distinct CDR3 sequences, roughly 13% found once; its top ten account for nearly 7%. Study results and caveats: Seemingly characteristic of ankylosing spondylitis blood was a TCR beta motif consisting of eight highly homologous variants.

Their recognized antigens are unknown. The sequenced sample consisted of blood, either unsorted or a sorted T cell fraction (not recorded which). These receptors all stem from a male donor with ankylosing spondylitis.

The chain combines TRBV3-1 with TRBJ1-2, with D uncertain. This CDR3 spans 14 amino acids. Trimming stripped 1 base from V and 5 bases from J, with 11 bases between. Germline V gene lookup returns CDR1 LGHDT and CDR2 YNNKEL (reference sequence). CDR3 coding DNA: TGTGCCAGCAGCCAAGGGAAGGGAGAGTATGGCTACACCTTC. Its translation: CASSQGKGEYGYTF.

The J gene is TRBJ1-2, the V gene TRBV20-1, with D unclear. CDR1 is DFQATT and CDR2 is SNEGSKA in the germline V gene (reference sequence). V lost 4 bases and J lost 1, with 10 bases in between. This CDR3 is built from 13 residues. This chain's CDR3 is CSATVAGNYGYTF. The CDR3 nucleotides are TGCAGTGCTACCGTCGCGGGTAACTATGGCTACACCTTC.

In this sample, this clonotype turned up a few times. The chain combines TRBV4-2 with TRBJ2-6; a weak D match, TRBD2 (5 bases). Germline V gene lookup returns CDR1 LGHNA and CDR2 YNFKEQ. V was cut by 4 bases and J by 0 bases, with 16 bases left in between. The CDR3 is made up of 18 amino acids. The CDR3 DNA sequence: TGTGCCAGCAGCCGAAGAGACTACCTCCCCTCTGGGGCCAACGTCCTGACTTTC. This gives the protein CASSRRDYLPSGANVLTF.

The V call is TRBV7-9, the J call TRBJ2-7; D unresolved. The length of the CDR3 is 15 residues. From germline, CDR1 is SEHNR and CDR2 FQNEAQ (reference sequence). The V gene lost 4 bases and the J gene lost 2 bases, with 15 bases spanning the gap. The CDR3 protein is CASSSDGSSPYEQYF. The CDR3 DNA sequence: TGTGCCAGCAGCTCGGACGGGTCTTCGCCCTACGAGCAGTACTTC.

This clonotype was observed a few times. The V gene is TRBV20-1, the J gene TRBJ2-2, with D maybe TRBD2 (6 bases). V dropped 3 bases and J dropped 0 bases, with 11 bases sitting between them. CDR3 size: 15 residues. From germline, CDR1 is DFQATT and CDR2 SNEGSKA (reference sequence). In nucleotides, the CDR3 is TGCAGTGCTAGTTCTCTAGCGCCGAACACCGGGGAGCTGTTTTTT. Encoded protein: CSASSLAPNTGELFF.

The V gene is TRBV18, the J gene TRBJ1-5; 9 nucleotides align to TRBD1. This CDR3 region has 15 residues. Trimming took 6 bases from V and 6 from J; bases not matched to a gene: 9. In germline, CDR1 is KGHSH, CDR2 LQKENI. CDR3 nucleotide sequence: TGTGCCAGCTCTCCCGACAGGGGGGAAGTTCAGCCCCAGCATTTT. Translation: CASSPDRGEVQPQHF. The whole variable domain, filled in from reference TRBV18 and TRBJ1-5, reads NAGVMQNPRHLVRRRGQEARLRCSPMKGHSHVYWYRQLPEEGLKFMVYLQKENIIDESGMPKERFSAEFPKEGPSILRIQQVVRGDSAAYFCASSPDRGEVQPQHFGDGTRLSIL.

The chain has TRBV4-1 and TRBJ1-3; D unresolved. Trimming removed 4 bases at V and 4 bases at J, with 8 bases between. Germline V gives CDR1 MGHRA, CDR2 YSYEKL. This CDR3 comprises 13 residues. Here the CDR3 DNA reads TGCGCCAGCAGCCTGCTTCAGGGAAACACCATATATTTT. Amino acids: CASSLLQGNTIYF.

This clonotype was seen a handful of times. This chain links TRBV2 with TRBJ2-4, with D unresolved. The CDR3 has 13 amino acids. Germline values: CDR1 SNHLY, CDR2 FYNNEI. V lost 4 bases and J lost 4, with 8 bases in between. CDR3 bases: TGTGCCAGCAGTGGAAATGGAAAAAACATTCAGTACTTC. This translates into CASSGNGKNIQYF.

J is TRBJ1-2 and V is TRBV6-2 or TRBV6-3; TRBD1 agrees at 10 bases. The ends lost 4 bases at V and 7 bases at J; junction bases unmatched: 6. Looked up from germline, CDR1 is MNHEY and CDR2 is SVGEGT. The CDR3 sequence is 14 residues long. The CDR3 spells CASSSDRGSFGYTF. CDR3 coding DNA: TGTGCCAGCAGTTCGGACAGGGGGTCTTTTGGCTACACCTTC.

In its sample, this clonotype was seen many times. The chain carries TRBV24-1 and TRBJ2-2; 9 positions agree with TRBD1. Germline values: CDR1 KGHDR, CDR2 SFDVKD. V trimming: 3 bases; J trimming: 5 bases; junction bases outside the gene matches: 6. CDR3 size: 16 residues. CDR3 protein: CATSDPGQGATGELFF. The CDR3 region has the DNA TGTGCCACCAGTGATCCGGGACAGGGAGCTACCGGGGAGCTGTTTTTT.

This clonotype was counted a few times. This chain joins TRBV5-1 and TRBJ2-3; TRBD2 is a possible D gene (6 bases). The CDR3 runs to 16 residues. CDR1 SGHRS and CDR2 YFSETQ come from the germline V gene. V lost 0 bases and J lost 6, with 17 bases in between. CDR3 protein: CASSLGPTGTSDTQYF. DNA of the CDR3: TGCGCCAGCAGCTTGGGCCCGACCGGGACTTCGGATACGCAGTATTTT.

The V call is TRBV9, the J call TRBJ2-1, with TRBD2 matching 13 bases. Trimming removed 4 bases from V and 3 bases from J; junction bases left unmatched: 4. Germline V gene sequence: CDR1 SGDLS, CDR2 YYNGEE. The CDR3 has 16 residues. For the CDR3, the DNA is TGTGCCAGCAGCCCTCGGACTAGCGGGAGCTACAATGAGCAGTTCTTC. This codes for CASSPRTSGSYNEQFF.

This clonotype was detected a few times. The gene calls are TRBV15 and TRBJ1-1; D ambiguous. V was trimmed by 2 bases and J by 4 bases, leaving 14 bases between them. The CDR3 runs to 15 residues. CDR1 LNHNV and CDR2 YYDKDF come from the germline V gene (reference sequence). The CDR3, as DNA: TGTGCCACCAGCAGACAACGTATGGCGGGCACTGAAGCTTTCTTT. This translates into CATSRQRMAGTEAFF.

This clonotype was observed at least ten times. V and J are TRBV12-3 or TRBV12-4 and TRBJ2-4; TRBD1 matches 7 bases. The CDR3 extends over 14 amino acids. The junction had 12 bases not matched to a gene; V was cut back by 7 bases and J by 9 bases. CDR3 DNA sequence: TGTGCCAGCACCAAACAGGGGTCCCAAGGCATTCAGTACTTC. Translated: CASTKQGSQGIQYF.

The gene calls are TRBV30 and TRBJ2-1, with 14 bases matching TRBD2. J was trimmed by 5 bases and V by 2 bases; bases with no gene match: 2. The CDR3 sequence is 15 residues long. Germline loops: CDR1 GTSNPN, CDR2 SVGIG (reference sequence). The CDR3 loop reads CAWSKTSGRDNEQFF. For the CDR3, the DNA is TGTGCCTGGAGTAAGACTAGCGGGAGGGACAATGAGCAGTTCTTC.

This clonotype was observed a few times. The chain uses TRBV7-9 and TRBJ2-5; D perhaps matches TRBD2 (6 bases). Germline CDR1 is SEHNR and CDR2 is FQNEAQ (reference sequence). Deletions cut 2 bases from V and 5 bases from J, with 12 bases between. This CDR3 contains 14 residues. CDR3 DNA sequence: TGTGCCAGCAGCTTAATCGCAGGGAGGGAGACCCAGTACTTC. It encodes CASSLIAGRETQYF.

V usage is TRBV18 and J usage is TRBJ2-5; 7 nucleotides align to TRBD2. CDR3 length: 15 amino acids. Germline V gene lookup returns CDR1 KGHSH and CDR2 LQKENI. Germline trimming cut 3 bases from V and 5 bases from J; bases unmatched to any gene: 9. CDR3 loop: CASSPASGPRETQYF. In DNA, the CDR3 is TGTGCCAGCTCACCCGCTAGCGGCCCTCGGGAGACCCAGTACTTC.

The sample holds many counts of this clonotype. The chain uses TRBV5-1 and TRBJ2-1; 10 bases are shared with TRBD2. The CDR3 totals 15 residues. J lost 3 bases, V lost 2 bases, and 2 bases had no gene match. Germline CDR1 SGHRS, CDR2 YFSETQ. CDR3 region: CASSFGLADYNEQFF. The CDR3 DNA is TGCGCCAGCAGCTTCGGACTAGCGGACTACAATGAGCAGTTCTTC.

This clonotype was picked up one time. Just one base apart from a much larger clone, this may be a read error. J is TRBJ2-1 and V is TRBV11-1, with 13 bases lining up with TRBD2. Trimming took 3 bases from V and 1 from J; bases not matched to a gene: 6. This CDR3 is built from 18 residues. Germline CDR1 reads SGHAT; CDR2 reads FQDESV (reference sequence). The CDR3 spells CASSFGLAGEKSYNEQFF. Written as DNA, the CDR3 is TGTGCCAGCAGCTTTGGACTAGCGGGAGAAAAGTCCTACAATGAGCAGTTCTTC. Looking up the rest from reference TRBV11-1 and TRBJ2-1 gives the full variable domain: EAEVAQSPRYKITEKSQAVAFWCDPISGHATLYWYRQILGQGPELLVQFQDESVVDDSQLPKDRFSAERLKGVDSTLKIQPAELGDSAMYLCASSFGLAGEKSYNEQFFGPGTRLTVL.

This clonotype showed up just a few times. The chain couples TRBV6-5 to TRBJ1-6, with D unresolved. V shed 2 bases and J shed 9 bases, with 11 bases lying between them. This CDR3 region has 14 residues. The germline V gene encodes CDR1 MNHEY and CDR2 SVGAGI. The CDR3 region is CASSYSSMASPLHF. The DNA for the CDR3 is TGTGCCAGCAGTTACAGCTCTATGGCTTCACCCCTCCACTTT.

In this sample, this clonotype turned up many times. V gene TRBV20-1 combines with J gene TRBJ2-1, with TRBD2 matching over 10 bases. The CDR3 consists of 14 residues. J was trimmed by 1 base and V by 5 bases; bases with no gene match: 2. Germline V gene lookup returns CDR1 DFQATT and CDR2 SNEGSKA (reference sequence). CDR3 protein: CSAELAGSYNEQFF. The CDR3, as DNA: TGCAGTGCTGAACTAGCGGGATCCTACAATGAGCAGTTCTTC.

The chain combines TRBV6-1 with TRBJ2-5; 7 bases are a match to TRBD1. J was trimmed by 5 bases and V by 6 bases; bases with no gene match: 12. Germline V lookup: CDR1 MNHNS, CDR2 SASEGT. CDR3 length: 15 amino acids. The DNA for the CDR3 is TGTGCCAGCAGGCCACACAGGGGCGCCGAGGAGACCCAGTACTTC. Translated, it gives CASRPHRGAEETQYF.

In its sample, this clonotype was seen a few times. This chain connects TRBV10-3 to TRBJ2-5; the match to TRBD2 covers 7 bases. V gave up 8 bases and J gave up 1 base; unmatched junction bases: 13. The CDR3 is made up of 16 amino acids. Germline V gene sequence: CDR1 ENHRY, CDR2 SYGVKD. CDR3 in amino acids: CAIRSSASGFQETQYF. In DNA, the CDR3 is TGTGCCATCCGCTCGTCGGCTAGCGGCTTCCAAGAGACCCAGTACTTC.

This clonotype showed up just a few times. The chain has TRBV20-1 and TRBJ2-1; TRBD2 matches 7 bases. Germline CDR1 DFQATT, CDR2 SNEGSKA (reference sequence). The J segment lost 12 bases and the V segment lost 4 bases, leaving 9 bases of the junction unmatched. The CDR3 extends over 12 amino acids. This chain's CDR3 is CSATRAGRGQFF. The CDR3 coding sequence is TGCAGTGCTACCAGGGCGGGGAGGGGGCAGTTCTTC.

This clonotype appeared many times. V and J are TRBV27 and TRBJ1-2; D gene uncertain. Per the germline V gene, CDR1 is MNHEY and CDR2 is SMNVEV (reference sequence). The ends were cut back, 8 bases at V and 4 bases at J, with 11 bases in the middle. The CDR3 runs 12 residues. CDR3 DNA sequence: TGTGCCAGCGGTGTGCGGACCTATGGCTACACCTTC. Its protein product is CASGVRTYGYTF.

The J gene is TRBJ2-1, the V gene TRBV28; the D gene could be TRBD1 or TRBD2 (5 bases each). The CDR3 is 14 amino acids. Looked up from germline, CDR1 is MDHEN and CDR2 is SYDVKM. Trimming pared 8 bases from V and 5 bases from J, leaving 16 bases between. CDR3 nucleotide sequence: TGTGCCAGCGGAAACTTGGGACCAAACAATGAGCAGTTCTTC. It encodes CASGNLGPNNEQFF.

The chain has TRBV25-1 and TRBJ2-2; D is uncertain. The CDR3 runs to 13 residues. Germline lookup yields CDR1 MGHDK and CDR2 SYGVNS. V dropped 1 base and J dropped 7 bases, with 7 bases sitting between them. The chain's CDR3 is CASSEFGFGELFF. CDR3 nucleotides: TGTGCCAGCAGTGAATTTGGGTTCGGGGAGCTGTTTTTT.